This TCR beta chain was captured in a study of regulatory T cells in long-lasting Graves disease. Findings and limits, study-wide: TCR diversity was lower in persistent Graves' patients than in newly diagnosed ones. A greater number of public clonotypes (around 2,700) was shared by persistent patients than by new patients (approximately 910). Among samples with persistent disease, TRBV28, TRBJ1-2 and TRBJ2-5 were favored.

The time point was: persistent/refractory GD, antithyroid drugs over 5 years with positive TRAb. PBMC RNA was the source of the TCR library. There are a few counts of this clonotype. Its antigen is undetermined. TCR beta libraries were built with iRepertoire HTBI primers and Arm-PCR of CDR3 regions. MiXCR was run by TCRdb on the multiplex PCR reads, yielding one entry per CDR3 protein. The profile covers approximately 690,000 distinct CDR3 sequences, with around 30% appearing a single time and roughly 41% taken by the ten largest. Deletions cut 2 bases from V and 2 bases from J, with 9 bases between. The CDR3 loop spans 14 amino acids. The germline CDR1 and CDR2 sequences are SEHNR and FQNEAQ (reference sequence).

The sample was peripheral blood mononuclear cells (PBMCs), taken when the disease was refractory, from a patient treated with antithyroid drugs. This TCR came from a female donor with Graves disease. V gene TRBV7-9 combines with J gene TRBJ1-2; D gene ambiguous. CDR3 nucleotides: TGTGCCAGCAGCTTACGGGATAGGAACTATGGCTACACCTTC. Translation gives CASSLRDRNYGYTF.